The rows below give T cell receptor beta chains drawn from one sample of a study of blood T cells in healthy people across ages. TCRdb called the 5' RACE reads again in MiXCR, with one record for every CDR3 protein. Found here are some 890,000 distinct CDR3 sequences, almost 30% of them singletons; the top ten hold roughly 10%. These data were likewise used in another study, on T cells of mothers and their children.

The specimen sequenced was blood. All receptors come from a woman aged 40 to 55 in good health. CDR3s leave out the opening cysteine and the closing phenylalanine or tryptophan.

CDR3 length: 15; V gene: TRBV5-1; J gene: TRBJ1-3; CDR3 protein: ASSLGSGVGSGNTIY
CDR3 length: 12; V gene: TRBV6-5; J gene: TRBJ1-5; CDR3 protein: ASSRLTGDQPQH
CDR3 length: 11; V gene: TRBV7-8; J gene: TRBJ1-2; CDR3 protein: ASSLFPGAGYT
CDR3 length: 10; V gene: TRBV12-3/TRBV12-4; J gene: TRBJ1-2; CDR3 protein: ASSPNRYGYT
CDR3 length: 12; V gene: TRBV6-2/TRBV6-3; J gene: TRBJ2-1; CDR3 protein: ACGRSSSYNEQF
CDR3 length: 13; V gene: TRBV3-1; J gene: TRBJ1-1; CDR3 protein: ASSPISPGSTEAF
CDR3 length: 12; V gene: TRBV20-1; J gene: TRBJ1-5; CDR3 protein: SARVRTGNQPQH
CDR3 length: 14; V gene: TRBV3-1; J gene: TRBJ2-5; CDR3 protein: ASSQELIGSQETQY
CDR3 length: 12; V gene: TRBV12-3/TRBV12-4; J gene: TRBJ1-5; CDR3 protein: ASSGAEGNQPQH
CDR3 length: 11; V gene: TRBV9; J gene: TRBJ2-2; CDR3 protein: ASTGGNTGELF
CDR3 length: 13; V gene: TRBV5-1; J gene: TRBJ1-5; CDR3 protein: ASRPTGGGSQPQH
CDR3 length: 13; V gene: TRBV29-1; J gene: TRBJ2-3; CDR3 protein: SVEDLGLGLDTQY
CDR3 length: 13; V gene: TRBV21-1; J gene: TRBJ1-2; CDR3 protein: ASSTIGPRDYGYT
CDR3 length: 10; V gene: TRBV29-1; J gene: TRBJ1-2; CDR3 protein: SGGGDSYGYT
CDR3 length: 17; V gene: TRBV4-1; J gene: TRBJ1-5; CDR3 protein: ASSQDPVTGSGSNQPQH
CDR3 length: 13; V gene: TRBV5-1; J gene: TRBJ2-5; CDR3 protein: ASSPTQGRGKTQY
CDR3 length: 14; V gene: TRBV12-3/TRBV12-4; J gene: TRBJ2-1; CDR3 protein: ASRGLAGSDGFEQF
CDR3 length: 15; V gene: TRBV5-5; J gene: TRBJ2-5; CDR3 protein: ASSSSIEGPVQETQY
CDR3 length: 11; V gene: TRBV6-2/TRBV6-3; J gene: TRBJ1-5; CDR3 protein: ASKRTARSPQH
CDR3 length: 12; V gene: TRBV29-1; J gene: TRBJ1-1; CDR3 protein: SVEREAGGGEAF
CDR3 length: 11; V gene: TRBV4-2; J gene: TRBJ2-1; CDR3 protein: ASSQVTHNEQF
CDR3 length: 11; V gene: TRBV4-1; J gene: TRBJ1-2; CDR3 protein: ASSQLGNYGYT
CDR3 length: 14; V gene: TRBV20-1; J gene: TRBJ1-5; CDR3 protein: SARDSGQGSNQPQH
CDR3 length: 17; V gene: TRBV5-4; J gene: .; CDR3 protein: ASSFALLPAEPRGDIQY
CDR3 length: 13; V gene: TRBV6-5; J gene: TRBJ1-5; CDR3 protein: ASSYSQGGNQPQH
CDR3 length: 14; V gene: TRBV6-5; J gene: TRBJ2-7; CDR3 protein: ASSYSRRRAGGEQY
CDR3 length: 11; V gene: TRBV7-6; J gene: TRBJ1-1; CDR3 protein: ASSDGHGQPAF
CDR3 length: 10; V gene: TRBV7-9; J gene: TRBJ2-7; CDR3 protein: ASSQGSYEQY
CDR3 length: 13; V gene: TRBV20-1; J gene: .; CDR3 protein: SASNGTGVSYEQY
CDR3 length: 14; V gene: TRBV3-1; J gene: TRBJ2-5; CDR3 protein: ASSQRVSGGDKTQY
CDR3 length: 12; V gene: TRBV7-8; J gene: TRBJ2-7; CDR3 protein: ASSARGTGYEQY
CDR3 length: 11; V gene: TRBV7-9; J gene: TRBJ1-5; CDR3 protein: ANANGGNQPQH
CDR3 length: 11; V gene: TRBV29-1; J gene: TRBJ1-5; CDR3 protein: SVGWASNQPQH
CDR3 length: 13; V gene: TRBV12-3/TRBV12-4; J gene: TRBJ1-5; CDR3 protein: ASSFGQGDNQPQH
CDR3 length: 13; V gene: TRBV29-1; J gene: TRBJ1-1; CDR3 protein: SVESILIGYTEAF
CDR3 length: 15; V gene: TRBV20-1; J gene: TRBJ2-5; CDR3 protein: SASLRTSGGFVETQY
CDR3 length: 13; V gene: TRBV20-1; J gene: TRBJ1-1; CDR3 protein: SARGRWRPNTEAF
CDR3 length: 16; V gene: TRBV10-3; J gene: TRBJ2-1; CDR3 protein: AISFFTGGGLSYNEQF
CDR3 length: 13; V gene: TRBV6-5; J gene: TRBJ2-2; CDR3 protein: ASSRQGAGTGELF
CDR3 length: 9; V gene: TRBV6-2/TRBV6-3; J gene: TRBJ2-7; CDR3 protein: AGGQGGEQY
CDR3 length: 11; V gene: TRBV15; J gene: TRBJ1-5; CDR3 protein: ATSRLTRQPQH
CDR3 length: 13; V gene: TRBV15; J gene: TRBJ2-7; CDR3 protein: ATSRDLDGTYEQY
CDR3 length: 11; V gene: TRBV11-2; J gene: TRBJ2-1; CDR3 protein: ASTNQRGTEQF
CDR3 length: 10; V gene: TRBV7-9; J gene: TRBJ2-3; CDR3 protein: ASSLVGQTQY
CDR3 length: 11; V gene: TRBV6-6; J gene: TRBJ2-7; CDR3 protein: ASSSAAGNEQY
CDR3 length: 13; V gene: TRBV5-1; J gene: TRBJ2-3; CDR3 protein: ASSSSGSDQYTQY
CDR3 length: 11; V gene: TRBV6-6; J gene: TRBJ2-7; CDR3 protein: ASSYQGTNKQY
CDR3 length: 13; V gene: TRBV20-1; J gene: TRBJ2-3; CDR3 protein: SARTPGPRTDTQY